This TCR beta chain comes out of a study of cytomegalovirus exposure and HLA in healthy donors. Worth noting for this clone: What it recognizes is unknown.

Primers for the PCR totalled 60 Vbeta and 13 Jbeta. Authors' methods: Later work found around 85 million unique TCR beta chains, with 9.5 million to 14 million shared. The method was immunoSEQ multiplex PCR; TCRdb's version includes in-frame clones alone and lacks a portion of them. V and J calls and clone size are copied from that table; D and trimming were computed from the DNA. The repertoire consists of tens of thousands of clones, with 90% to 95% occurring once and the leading ten covering approximately 2.5%. CDR1 is SEHNR, CDR2 FQNEAQ, per germline (reference sequence). This CDR3 is built from 17 residues. Deletions cut 5 bases from V and 4 bases from J, with 24 bases between. Study results and caveats: Some TCR beta chains (about 180 of them) were listed as cytomegalovirus-associated.

The sequenced material came from PBMCs. The sequence derives from a woman under 30 in good health and CMV-seronegative. This chain uses TRBV7-9 with TRBJ2-7; a possible D gene is TRBD1 (6 bases). This CDR3 reads CASSTGRTGYLPYEQYF. CDR3 in DNA: TGTGCCAGCAGCACAGGGAGAACAGGGTATCTTCCGTACGAGCAGTACTTC.